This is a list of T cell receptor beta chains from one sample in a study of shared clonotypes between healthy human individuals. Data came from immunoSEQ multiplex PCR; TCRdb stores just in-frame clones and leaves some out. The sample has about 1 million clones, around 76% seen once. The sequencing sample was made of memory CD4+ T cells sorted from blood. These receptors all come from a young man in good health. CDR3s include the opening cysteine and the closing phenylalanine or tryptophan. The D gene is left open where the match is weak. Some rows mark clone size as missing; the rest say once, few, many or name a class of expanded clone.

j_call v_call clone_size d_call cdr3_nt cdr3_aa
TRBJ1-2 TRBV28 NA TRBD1 TGTGCCAGCAGCATGAATCAGGGGGCGGGTGGCTACACCTTC CASSMNQGAGGYTF
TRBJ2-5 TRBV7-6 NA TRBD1 TGTGCCAGCAGCTTAGAAGGGGGCGCGGAGACCCAGTACTTC CASSLEGGAETQYF
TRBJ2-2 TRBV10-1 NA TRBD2 TGCGCCAGCAGTGGGCCAGGACTAGCGGGAGTCGGGGAGCTGTTTTTT CASSGPGLAGVGELFF
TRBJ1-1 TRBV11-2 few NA TGTGCCAGCAGCTTAGGTCGAGAGCGCACTGAAGCTTTCTTT CASSLGRERTEAFF
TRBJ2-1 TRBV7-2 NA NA TGTGCCAGCAGCTTAGTAAGCAGGGTTTCTGATGAGCAGTTCTTC CASSLVSRVSDEQFF
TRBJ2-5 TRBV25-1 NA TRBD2 TGTGCCACCGGGGGGAGCGGGGGGAAGAAAGAGACCCAGTACTTC CATGGSGGKKETQYF
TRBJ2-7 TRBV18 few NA TGTGCCAGCTCACCTCTAAACCGACTAGACTACGCCGAGCAGTACTTC CASSPLNRLDYAEQYF
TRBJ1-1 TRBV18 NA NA TGTGCCAGCTCAAGGGCGAACACTGAAGCTTTCTTT CASSRANTEAFF
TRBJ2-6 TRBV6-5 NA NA TGTGCCAGCAGACCATCTGGGGCCAACGTCCTGACTTTC CASRPSGANVLTF
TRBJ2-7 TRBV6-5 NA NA TGTGCCAGCAGTTACTCGCCCCCAGGGGTCTACGAGCAGTACTTC CASSYSPPGVYEQYF
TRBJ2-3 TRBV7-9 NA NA TGTGCCAGCAGCTTAGGGGTTTCCACAGATACGCAGTATTTT CASSLGVSTDTQYF
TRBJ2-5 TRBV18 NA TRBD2 TGTGCCAGCTCACCACCGCTAGCGGCGAGCCAAGAGACCCAGTACTTC CASSPPLAASQETQYF
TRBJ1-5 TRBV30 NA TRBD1 TGTGCCTGGAGGGGGACAGGGAACAATCAGCCCCAGCATTTT CAWRGTGNNQPQHF
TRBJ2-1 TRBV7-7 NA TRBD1 TGTGCTAGCAGCCCCGGGACAGGGGCCTCCTACAATGAGCAGTTCTTC CASSPGTGASYNEQFF
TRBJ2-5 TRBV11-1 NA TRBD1 TGTGCCAGCAGCTTGACAGGGGCTAGCCAAGAGACCCAGTACTTC CASSLTGASQETQYF
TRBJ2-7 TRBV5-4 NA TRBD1 TGTGCCAGCAGTTCTCCGGGACAGGGACACTACGAGCAGTACTTC CASSSPGQGHYEQYF
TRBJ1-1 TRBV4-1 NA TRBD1 TGCGCCAGCAGCCAAGAATCAACAGGGGTTGTAGACACTGAAGCTTTCTTT CASSQESTGVVDTEAFF
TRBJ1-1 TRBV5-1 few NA TGCGCCAGCAGCCCTCTGCGCTCGAACACTGAAGCTTTCTTT CASSPLRSNTEAFF
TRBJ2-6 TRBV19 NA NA TGTGCCAGTAGTAACAGGCTGTCAGGGGCCAACGTCCTGACTTTC CASSNRLSGANVLTF
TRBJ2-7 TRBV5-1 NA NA TGCGCCACCGAGTCGACCGGGACGAACGAGCAGTACTTC CATESTGTNEQYF
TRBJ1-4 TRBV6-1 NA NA TGTGCCAGCACCCGAGCCCGCGGGGAAAAACTGTTTTTT CASTRARGEKLFF
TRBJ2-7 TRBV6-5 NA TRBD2 TGTGCCAGCAGTGACTCCGGGACTAGCATCTACGAGCAGTACTTC CASSDSGTSIYEQYF
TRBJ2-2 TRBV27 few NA TGTGCCAGCAGTTTAAGTAGGATTCCCGGGGAGCTGTTTTTT CASSLSRIPGELFF
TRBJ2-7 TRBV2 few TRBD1 TGTGCCAGCAGCCTCGACAGGGCCCTTTCCTACGAGCAGTACTTC CASSLDRALSYEQYF
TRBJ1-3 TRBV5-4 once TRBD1 TGTGCCAGCAGCTACGGTCAGGGGGACACTGGAAACACCATATATTTT CASSYGQGDTGNTIYF
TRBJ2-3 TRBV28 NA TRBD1 TGTGCCAGCAGCTCCCGGGACAGGGGGAGAGGCACGCAGTATTTT CASSSRDRGRGTQYF
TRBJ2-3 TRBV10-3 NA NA TGTGCCACCATAGGGGGGGCCACAGATACGCAGTATTTT CATIGGATDTQYF
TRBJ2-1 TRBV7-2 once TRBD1 TGTGCCAGCAGCGTCCCGGGACAGAAACAGTTCTTC CASSVPGQKQFF
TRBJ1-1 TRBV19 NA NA TGTGCCAGTAGCCTCACATCGAACACTGAAGCTTTCTTT CASSLTSNTEAFF
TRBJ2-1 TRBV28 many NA TGTGCCAGCAGTCGTGGTTCCTACAATGAGCAGTTCTTC CASSRGSYNEQFF
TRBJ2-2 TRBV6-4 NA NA TGTGCCAGCAGTCCGGAGCACAGGACCACCGGGGAGCTGTTTTTT CASSPEHRTTGELFF
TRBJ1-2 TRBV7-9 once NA TGTGCCAGCAGCCAACAGGGTCTCGCTAACTATGGCTACACCTTC CASSQQGLANYGYTF
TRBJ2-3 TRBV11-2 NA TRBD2 TGTGCCAGCAGCTTAGCTACTAGCGGGAGTTTAGATACGCAGTATTTT CASSLATSGSLDTQYF
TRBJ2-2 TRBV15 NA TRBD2 TGTGCCACCAGCAGCCGGCTAGCGGTGAACACCGGGGAGCTGTTTTTT CATSSRLAVNTGELFF
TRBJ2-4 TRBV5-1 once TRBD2 TGCGCCAGCAGCCGGGAGTGGCTAGCGGGGGACCCAGCCAAAAACATTCAGTACTTC CASSREWLAGDPAKNIQYF
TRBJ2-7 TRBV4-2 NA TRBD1 TGTGCCAGCAGCCAGGATATGACTCAGGGGGCAACTACCTACGAGCAGTACTTC CASSQDMTQGATTYEQYF
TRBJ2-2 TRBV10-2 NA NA TGCGCCAGCAGTGCAGGGCCCGGGGAGCTGTTTTTT CASSAGPGELFF
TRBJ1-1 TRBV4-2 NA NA TGTGCCAGCAGCCAAGTGGGCAGGGCTAACACTGAAGCTTTCTTT CASSQVGRANTEAFF
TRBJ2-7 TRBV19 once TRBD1 TGTGCCAGTAGTACCCAGCAGGGGGCACGGGTAAAGTACTTC CASSTQQGARVKYF
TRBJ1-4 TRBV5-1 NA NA TGCGCCAGCAGCCCGGAGGGGGGGAAGGAAAAACTGTTTTTT CASSPEGGKEKLFF
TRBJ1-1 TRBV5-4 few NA TGTGCCAGCAGCCTAGGGGCCTCCGGGTGGACTGAAGCTTTCTTT CASSLGASGWTEAFF
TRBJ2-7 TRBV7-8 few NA TGTGCCAGCAGCTTAGGGAGGCAGAAAAATGTGCAGTACTTC CASSLGRQKNVQYF
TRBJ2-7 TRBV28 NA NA TGTGCCAGCGGCTCCTACGAGCAGTACTTC CASGSYEQYF
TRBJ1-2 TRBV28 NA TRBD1 TGTGCCTCCAGACCCCCAGGGGGCGTAAGCTATGGCTACACCTTC CASRPPGGVSYGYTF
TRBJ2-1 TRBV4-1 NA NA TGCGCCAGCAGCCGAGGGAGCGCCCAGGGTAATGAGCAGTTCTTC CASSRGSAQGNEQFF
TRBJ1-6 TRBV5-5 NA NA TGTGCCAGCAGCTTGTTGGCAGGTAGCGGTTCACCCCTCCACTTT CASSLLAGSGSPLHF
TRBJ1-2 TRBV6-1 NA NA TGTGCCAGCAGTGAGCCCCCGCGGAACTATGGCTACACCTTC CASSEPPRNYGYTF
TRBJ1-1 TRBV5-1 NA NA TGCGCCAGCAGCATTTATTCTGGGGGGAACACTGAAGCTTTCTTT CASSIYSGGNTEAFF